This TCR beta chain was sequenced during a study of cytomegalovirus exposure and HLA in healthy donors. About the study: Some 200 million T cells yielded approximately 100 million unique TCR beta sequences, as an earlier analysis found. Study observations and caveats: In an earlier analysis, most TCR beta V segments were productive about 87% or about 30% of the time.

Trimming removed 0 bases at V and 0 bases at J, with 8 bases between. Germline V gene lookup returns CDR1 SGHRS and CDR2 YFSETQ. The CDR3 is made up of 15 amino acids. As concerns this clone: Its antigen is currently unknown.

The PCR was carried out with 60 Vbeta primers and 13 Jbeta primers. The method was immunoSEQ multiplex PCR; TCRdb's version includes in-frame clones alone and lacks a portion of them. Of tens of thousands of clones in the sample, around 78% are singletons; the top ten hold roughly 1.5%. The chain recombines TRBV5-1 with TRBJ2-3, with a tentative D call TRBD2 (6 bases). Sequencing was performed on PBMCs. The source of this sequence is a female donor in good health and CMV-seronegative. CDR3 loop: CASSLERVSTDTQYF. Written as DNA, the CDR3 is TGCGCCAGCAGCTTGGAGCGGGTTAGCACAGATACGCAGTATTTT.